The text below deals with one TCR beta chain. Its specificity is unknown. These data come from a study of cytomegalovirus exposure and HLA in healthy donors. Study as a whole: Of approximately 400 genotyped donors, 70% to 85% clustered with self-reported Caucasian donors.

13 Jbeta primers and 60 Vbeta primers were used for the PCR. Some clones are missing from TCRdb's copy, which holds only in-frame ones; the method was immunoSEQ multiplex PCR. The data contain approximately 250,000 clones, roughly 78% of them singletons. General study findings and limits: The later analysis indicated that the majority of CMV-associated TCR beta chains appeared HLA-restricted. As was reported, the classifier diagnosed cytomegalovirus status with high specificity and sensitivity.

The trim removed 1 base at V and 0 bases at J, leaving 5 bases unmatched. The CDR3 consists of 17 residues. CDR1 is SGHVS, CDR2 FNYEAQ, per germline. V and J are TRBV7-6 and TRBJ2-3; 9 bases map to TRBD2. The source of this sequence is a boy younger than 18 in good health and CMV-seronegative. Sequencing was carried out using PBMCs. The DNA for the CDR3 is TGTGCCAGCAGCTTAGAGCTAGCGGGGTCTAGCACAGATACGCAGTATTTT. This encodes CASSLELAGSSTDTQYF. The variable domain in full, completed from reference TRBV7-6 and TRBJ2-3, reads GAGVSQSPRYKVTKRGQDVALRCDPISGHVSLYWYRQALGQGPEFLTYFNYEAQQDKSGLPNDRFSAERPEGSISTLTIQRTEQRDSAMYRCASSLELAGSSTDTQYFGPGTRLTVL.